The 9 T cell receptor beta chains given below trace back to one sample, sequenced in a study of vaccination and CD4 T cells after COVID-19. These receptors are not linked to any known antigen. As for treatment: approximately 10-day PBMC culture with coronavirus spike peptide pools or control peptides (ViraFEST assay). Cultured CD4+ T cell DNA underwent sequencing with the Oncomine TCR Beta short-read assay. In TCRdb, the PCR reads were re-called with MiXCR into one record per CDR3 protein. This sample has about 13,000 distinct CDR3 sequences, with over 40% found just once. The sequenced sample consisted of CD4+ T cells from blood, cultured in vitro. These receptors originate from a human donor who had recovered from COVID-19.

The chain combines TRBV7-7 with TRBJ1-1; D uncertain. Looked up from germline, CDR1 is SSHAT and CDR2 is FNYEAQ (reference sequence). Trimming pared 3 bases from V and 0 bases from J, leaving 5 bases between. This CDR3 has 13 amino acids. In nucleotides, the CDR3 is TGTGCCAGCAGCTTGGACCTGAACACTGAAGCTTTCTTT. Translation gives CASSLDLNTEAFF.

In its sample, this clonotype was seen a few times. The rearrangement links TRBV12-3 or TRBV12-4 to TRBJ1-6; no clear D. V was clipped by 3 bases and J by 9 bases, with 18 bases between them. This CDR3 has 16 amino acids. CDR3 protein: CASSLEGSVLGSPLHF. CDR3 coding DNA: TGTGCCAGCAGTTTGGAGGGTTCGGTCCTAGGTTCACCCCTCCACTTT.

This rearrangement joins TRBV28 to TRBJ2-5; 7 nucleotides align to TRBD1. V was pared by 6 bases and J by 0 bases, with 4 bases of the junction left unmatched. Looked up from germline, CDR1 is MDHEN and CDR2 is SYDVKM. This CDR3 spans 14 amino acids. The CDR3 sequence is CASSRDSNQETQYF. The CDR3 nucleotides are TGTGCCAGCAGCCGGGACAGCAACCAAGAGACCCAGTACTTC.

This chain connects TRBV27 to TRBJ1-2; D gene unclear. CDR3 length: 15 amino acids. V gave up 5 bases and J gave up 4 bases, with 17 bases separating them. Germline CDR1 is MNHEY and CDR2 is SMNVEV (reference sequence). In nucleotides, the CDR3 is TGTGCCAGCAGTCCAAGAGACGGCGGATCCTATGGCTACACCTTC. This sequence encodes CASSPRDGGSYGYTF.

CDR3: CASSVASFAGRNTGELFF. The DNA for the CDR3 is TGTGCCAGCAGCGTAGCTTCGTTTGCCGGGAGGAACACCGGGGAGCTGTTTTTT. This rearrangement joins TRBV9 to TRBJ2-2; D is perhaps TRBD2 (6 bases). The CDR3 loop spans 18 amino acids. Germline V CDR1 and CDR2: SGDLS, YYNGEE. V gave up 0 bases and J gave up 1 base, with 16 bases separating them.

The gene calls are TRBV9 and TRBJ2-5; D is ambiguous. The CDR3 is 13 amino acids. CDR1 and CDR2 from the germline V gene are SGDLS and YYNGEE. V lost 2 bases to trimming and J lost 5 bases, with 10 bases between them. This CDR3 is CASSVGVVETQYF. The CDR3 region has the DNA TGTGCCAGCAGCGTTGGGGTGGTGGAGACCCAGTACTTC.

The CDR3 DNA reads as TGTGCCAGCAGCCAAGGGGGAGGGACCGAGTATTTT. This gives the protein CASSQGGGTEYF. The rearrangement links TRBV12-3 or TRBV12-4 to TRBJ2-3, with D maybe TRBD2 (7 bases). This CDR3 comprises 12 residues. The V and J ends lost 6 bases and 13 bases respectively, with 17 bases between them.

This clonotype was seen more than once but under ten times. This sequence joins TRBV20-1 and TRBJ2-7; 9 nucleotides agree with TRBD2. J was trimmed by 0 bases and V by 0 bases; bases with no gene match: 12. The germline CDR1 and CDR2 sequences are DFQATT and SNEGSKA (reference sequence). The CDR3 runs 18 residues. CDR3 protein: CSARDEEGGGRASYEQYF. The CDR3 DNA follows: TGCAGTGCTAGAGATGAAGAAGGTGGCGGGAGGGCCTCCTACGAGCAGTACTTC.

This clonotype was picked up a small number of times. V and J are TRBV6-5 and TRBJ2-5; no definite D call. The CDR3 loop spans 16 amino acids. Trimming stripped 0 bases from V and 1 base from J, with 12 bases between. The germline CDR1 and CDR2 sequences are MNHEY and SVGAGI. CDR3 nucleotide sequence: TGTGCCAGCAGTTACTCCTCGTCAGGCGGCCAAGAGACCCAGTACTTC. Residues: CASSYSSSGGQETQYF.